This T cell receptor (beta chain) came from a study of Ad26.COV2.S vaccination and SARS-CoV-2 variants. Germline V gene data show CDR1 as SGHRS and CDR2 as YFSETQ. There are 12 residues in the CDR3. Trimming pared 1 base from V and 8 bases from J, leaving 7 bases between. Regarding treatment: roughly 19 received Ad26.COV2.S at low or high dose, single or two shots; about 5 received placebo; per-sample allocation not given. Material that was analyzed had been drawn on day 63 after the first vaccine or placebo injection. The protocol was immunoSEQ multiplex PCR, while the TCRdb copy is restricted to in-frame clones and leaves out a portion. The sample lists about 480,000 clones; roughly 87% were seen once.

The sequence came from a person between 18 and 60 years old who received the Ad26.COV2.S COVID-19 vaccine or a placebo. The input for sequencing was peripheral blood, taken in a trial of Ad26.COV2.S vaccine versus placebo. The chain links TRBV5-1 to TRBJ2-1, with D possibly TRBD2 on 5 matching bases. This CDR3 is CASSLKADEQFF. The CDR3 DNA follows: TGCGCCAGCAGCTTGAAAGCGGATGAGCAGTTCTTC.